Below, 13 T cell receptor beta chains from the same sample are listed, as sequenced in a study of blood T cell repertoires in COVID-19 (dated by TCRdb to the early 2020s). The library was generated by the immunoSEQ multiplex PCR assay. TCRdb carries this immuneACCESS record with in-frame sequences only. Its versions omit some clonotypes, under half of them owing to an unresolved V gene in the studies checked, with the rest unexplained. The sample table contains 200,000 to 250,000 clones; only one count was recorded for 80% to 90% of them. The ten largest clones add up to around 4% of the sample. The source material was PBMCs or T cells enriched from blood (not recorded which). The receptors originated from a woman in her thirties or forties with acute COVID-19.

The V and J genes are TRBV10-2 and TRBJ2-7; a possible D gene is TRBD2 (6 bases). Germline CDR1 is WSHSY and CDR2 is SAAADI. This CDR3 spans 18 amino acids. Trimming left V 4 bases short and J 5 bases short, with 27 bases between. CDR3 residues: CASSVFPEIAVRPHEQYF. DNA of the CDR3: TGCGCCAGCAGTGTGTTCCCGGAGATAGCGGTACGTCCTCACGAGCAGTACTTC.

This clone occurred a few times. The gene calls are TRBV7-9 and TRBJ2-5; 7 positions match TRBD1. The CDR3 runs 16 residues. CDR1 and CDR2 from the germline V gene are SEHNR and FQNEAQ (reference sequence). Unmatched junction bases numbered 13, after V lost 8 bases and J lost 1 base. The CDR3 sequence is CASYLSGQDIQETQYF. The CDR3 coding sequence is TGTGCCAGCTACCTGTCTGGACAGGACATCCAAGAGACCCAGTACTTC. The variable domain in full, with the rest retrieved from reference TRBV7-9 and TRBJ2-5, is DTGVSQNPRHKITKRGQNVTFRCDPISEHNRLYWYRQTLGQGPEFLTYFQNEAQLEKSRLLSDRFSAERPKGSFSTLEIQRTEQGDSAMYLCASYLSGQDIQETQYFGPGTRLLVL.

The chain employs TRBV28 and TRBJ2-7, with 10 positions matching TRBD2. J was trimmed by 4 bases and V by 4 bases; bases with no gene match: 7. Germline CDR1 and CDR2: MDHEN and SYDVKM. The CDR3 sequence is 15 residues long. The CDR3: CASSSPPTSGYEQYF. CDR3 nucleotide sequence: TGTGCCAGCAGTTCCCCCCCGACTAGCGGGTACGAGCAGTACTTC.

The chain couples TRBV19 to TRBJ2-7; 11 nucleotides align to TRBD2. V shed 5 bases and J 0 bases; nucleotides not matched to a gene: 6. The CDR3 runs to 16 residues. Germline V CDR1 and CDR2: LNHDA, SQIVND (reference sequence). CDR3 amino acids: CASSPRLAGSSYEQYF. As DNA, the CDR3 is TGTGCCAGTAGTCCCCGACTAGCGGGGAGCTCCTACGAGCAGTACTTC.

This chain uses TRBV24-1 with TRBJ2-5; the D is unclear. From germline, CDR1 is KGHDR and CDR2 SFDVKD. The V and J ends lost 6 bases and 5 bases respectively, with 6 bases between them. The CDR3 extends over 11 amino acids. The CDR3 is CATSLRETQYF. CDR3 sequence (DNA): TGTGCCACCAGTCTACGGGAGACCCAGTACTTC.

This chain uses TRBV7-9 with TRBJ2-1; 14 bases are a match to TRBD2. This CDR3 spans 16 amino acids. Germline CDR1 reads SEHNR; CDR2 reads FQNEAQ (reference sequence). Losses at the gene ends were 7 bases for V and 4 bases for J; bases not matched to a gene: 6. Here the CDR3 DNA reads TGTGCCAGCACCAGGGGACTAGCGGGAGCTTACAATGAGCAGTTCTTC. Translating it yields CASTRGLAGAYNEQFF.

The rearrangement links TRBV18 to TRBJ2-2, with TRBD2 as a possible D gene (6 bases). The CDR3 is 15 residues long. Trimming took off 4 bases at V and 6 bases at J, with 15 bases between the two ends. In germline, CDR1 is KGHSH, CDR2 LQKENI. The DNA of the CDR3 is TGTGCCAGCTCACTTCTGGAGGGCGGTGCCGGGGAGCTGTTTTTT. Amino acid sequence: CASSLLEGGAGELFF.

The chain is built from TRBV2 and TRBJ2-7, with 9 positions matching TRBD1. With V trimmed by 3 bases and J by 2 bases, 5 bases remained unmatched. In germline, CDR1 is SNHLY, CDR2 FYNNEI. The CDR3 is 15 residues long. CDR3 DNA sequence: TGTGCCAGCAGTGAGGTGGACAGGGGAACCTACGAGCAGTACTTC. Translation gives CASSEVDRGTYEQYF.

This sequence joins TRBV24-1 and TRBJ2-1, with no clear D. The CDR3 consists of 14 residues. In germline, CDR1 is KGHDR, CDR2 SFDVKD. V was pared by 6 bases and J by 5 bases, with 13 bases between. Here the CDR3 reads CATSYADVNNEQFF. The CDR3 region has the DNA TGTGCCACCAGTTACGCAGATGTCAACAATGAGCAGTTCTTC.

The V and J genes are TRBV19 and TRBJ2-1, with 9 bases lining up with TRBD1. This CDR3 region has 15 residues. Trimming at V came to 3 bases and at J to 8 bases, leaving 8 bases not matched to a gene. Per germline, CDR1 LNHDA and CDR2 SQIVND (reference sequence). The CDR3 loop is CASSIGTGSGYEQFF. The CDR3 DNA reads as TGTGCCAGTAGTATTGGGACAGGGTCGGGCTATGAGCAGTTCTTC.

The chain has TRBV28 and TRBJ2-3; D perhaps matches TRBD1 (5 bases). The germline V gene has CDR1 MDHEN and CDR2 SYDVKM. V lost 3 bases and J 4 bases, leaving 8 bases between the germline ends. The CDR3 is 13 residues long. This CDR3 reads CASSFGHPDTQYF. CDR3 sequence (DNA): TGTGCCAGCAGTTTCGGACACCCAGATACGCAGTATTTT.

The chain carries TRBV5-1 and TRBJ2-2; 10 nucleotides match TRBD1. This CDR3 has 17 amino acids. CDR1 and CDR2 (germline): SGHRS, YFSETQ. V dropped 0 bases and J dropped 4; count of bases not matched to a gene: 6. The CDR3 DNA reads TGCGCCAGCAGCTTGGTAGCGGGACAGGGGTCCACCGGGGAGCTGTTTTTT. This codes for CASSLVAGQGSTGELFF. The full variable domain, rest sourced from reference TRBV5-1 and TRBJ2-2, is KAGVTQTPRYLIKTRGQQVTLSCSPISGHRSVSWYQQTPGQGLQFLFEYFSETQRNKGNFPGRFSGRQFSNSRSEMNVSTLELGDSALYLCASSLVAGQGSTGELFFGEGSRLTVL.

V is TRBV29-1 and J is TRBJ1-4; D may be TRBD1 (6 bases). Germline values: CDR1 SQVTM, CDR2 ANQGSEA. The CDR3 spans 14 residues. Trimming pared 4 bases from V and 2 bases from J, leaving 11 bases between. The CDR3 region has the DNA TGCAGCGTTGCGATGCAGGGGACTAATGAAAAACTGTTTTTT. Its translation: CSVAMQGTNEKLFF.